The 30 T cell receptor beta chains below were found in one sample sequenced in a study of T cell repertoires in cytomegalovirus infection. MiXCR, run by TCRdb on the reads, gives a single entry per CDR3 protein. The data contain about half a million distinct CDR3 sequences, roughly a third of them seen just once; the ten biggest clones take up under 20%. For these TCRs, the target antigens are not known. The input for sequencing was cultured PBMCs, taken from culture after CMV antigen stimulation. All receptors derive from a human donor in good health (CMV status not recorded). Some clones in this sample may be carry-over from other donors' samples.

This clonotype came up a few times. The J gene is TRBJ2-5, the V gene TRBV6-2 or TRBV6-3, with TRBD2 identical over 13 bases. Germline CDR1 and CDR2: MNHEY and SVGEGT. The CDR3 length is 17 residues. V was clipped by 3 bases and J by 5 bases; unmatched bases: 9. The CDR3 spells CASSYRILAGGVETQYF. Written as DNA, the CDR3 is TGTGCCAGCAGTTATCGAATACTAGCGGGAGGGGTGGAGACCCAGTACTTC.

This clonotype has only a few counts. The gene calls are TRBV4-1 and TRBJ2-2; no clear D. CDR1 and CDR2 from the germline V gene are MGHRA and YSYEKL. CDR3 size: 16 residues. V lost 8 bases, J lost 0 bases, and 16 bases lay in between. For the CDR3, the DNA is TGCGCCAGCCGTCCCTTGGGGAACCCGAACACCGGGGAGCTGTTTTTT. Its translation: CASRPLGNPNTGELFF.

This chain connects TRBV11-2 to TRBJ2-3; 9 positions agree with TRBD2. The J segment lost 4 bases and the V segment lost 4 bases, leaving 15 bases of the junction unmatched. This CDR3 spans 18 amino acids. Germline CDR1 SGHAT, CDR2 FQNNGV. The CDR3 region is CASSSPTSGFDRADTQYF. Written as DNA, the CDR3 is TGTGCCAGCAGCTCTCCGACTAGCGGCTTTGATCGAGCAGATACGCAGTATTTT. The variable domain in full, completed from reference TRBV11-2 and TRBJ2-3, reads EAGVAQSPRYKIIEKRQSVAFWCNPISGHATLYWYQQILGQGPKLLIQFQNNGVVDDSQLPKDRFSAERLKGVDSTLKIQPAKLEDSAVYLCASSSPTSGFDRADTQYFGPGTRLTVL.

This chain uses TRBV24-1 with TRBJ2-2, with TRBD1 identical over 12 bases. V lost 12 bases to trimming and J lost 4 bases; unmatched junction nucleotides: 5. This CDR3 has 14 residues. From germline, CDR1 is KGHDR and CDR2 SFDVKD. The chain's CDR3 is CAPGTGGSTGELFF. The CDR3 DNA sequence: TGTGCCCCCGGGACAGGGGGCTCCACCGGGGAGCTGTTTTTT.

Many counts were recorded for this clonotype. J is TRBJ1-1 and V is TRBV28; a possible D gene is TRBD1 (5 bases). With 7 bases removed from V and 1 base from J, the gap between germline ends came to 10 bases. This CDR3 contains 13 residues. From germline, CDR1 is MDHEN and CDR2 SYDVKM. Here the CDR3 reads CASNHRTNTEAFF. CDR3 sequence (DNA): TGTGCCAGCAATCACAGGACGAACACTGAAGCTTTCTTT. Full variable domain (missing parts from reference TRBV28 and TRBJ1-1): DVKVTQSSRYLVKRTGEKVFLECVQDMDHENMFWYRQDPGLGLRLIYFSYDVKMKEKGDIPEGYSVSREKKERFSLILESASTNQTSMYLCASNHRTNTEAFFGQGTRLTVV.

V gene TRBV2 combines with J gene TRBJ2-5, with a tentative D call TRBD1 (6 bases). Germline loops: CDR1 SNHLY, CDR2 FYNNEI. The CDR3 runs to 15 residues. V was trimmed by 2 bases and J by 2 bases, leaving 12 bases between them. In nucleotides, the CDR3 is TGTGCCAGCAGTGAACTACTAGGGGGTCAAGAGACCCAGTACTTC. As protein: CASSELLGGQETQYF.

Only a few counts were recorded for this clonotype. J is TRBJ1-2 and V is TRBV6-5, with D possibly matching TRBD1 (6 bases). The CDR3 is 14 residues long. Trimming took off 7 bases at V and 0 bases at J, with 12 bases between the two ends. Germline CDR1 is MNHEY and CDR2 is SVGAGI. This chain's CDR3 is CASTYGTPNYGYTF. Here the CDR3 DNA reads TGTGCCAGCACCTACGGGACACCTAACTATGGCTACACCTTC.

The chain couples TRBV6-6 to TRBJ2-4; possibly TRBD1 or TRBD2 for D (5 bases each). The CDR3 covers 15 residues. Trimming left V 7 bases short and J 9 bases short, with 22 bases between. Germline loops: CDR1 MNHNY, CDR2 SVGAGI (reference sequence). Here the CDR3 reads CASNSLGRAGGIQYF. CDR3 sequence (DNA): TGTGCCAGCAACTCACTGGGCAGGGCTGGGGGCATTCAGTACTTC.

A few counts support this clonotype. The CDR3 is CSARGGNYNEQFF. CDR3 nucleotides: TGCAGTGCTAGGGGCGGGAATTACAATGAGCAGTTCTTC. The chain combines TRBV20-1 with TRBJ2-1; TRBD2 is a possible D gene (6 bases). V dropped 3 bases and J dropped 4 bases, with 10 bases sitting between them. This CDR3 has 13 residues. Germline loops: CDR1 DFQATT, CDR2 SNEGSKA (reference sequence).

This clonotype occurred once. The chain combines TRBV28 with TRBJ2-1; weak D call: TRBD2 (6 bases). Trimming left V 3 bases short and J 7 bases short, with 16 bases between. This CDR3 has 15 residues. The germline V gene encodes CDR1 MDHEN and CDR2 SYDVKM. CDR3 nucleotides: TGTGCCAGCAGTTTTCCCGGAGGCGGGATAAATGAGCAGTTCTTC. This sequence encodes CASSFPGGGINEQFF.

In this sample, this clonotype turned up many times. The gene calls are TRBV7-2 and TRBJ1-1; 7 bases are shared with TRBD1. CDR3 length equals 14 residues. From germline, CDR1 is SGHTA and CDR2 FQGNSA. Trimming at V came to 5 bases and at J to 2 bases, leaving 5 bases not matched to a gene. The DNA of the CDR3 is TGTGCCAGCAGCACCCGGACAGGAAACACTGAAGCTTTCTTT. Protein sequence: CASSTRTGNTEAFF.

The chain employs TRBV27 and TRBJ2-1; D not certain. The germline V gene has CDR1 MNHEY and CDR2 SMNVEV (reference sequence). The CDR3 is made up of 17 amino acids. The V and J ends lost 0 bases and 2 bases respectively, with 14 bases between them. The chain's CDR3 is CASSLSKTWSPYNEQFF. DNA of the CDR3: TGTGCCAGCAGTTTATCGAAGACTTGGAGCCCCTACAATGAGCAGTTCTTC.

J is TRBJ2-1 and V is TRBV7-8, with a tentative D call TRBD2 (6 bases). Germline assignment: CDR1 SGHVS and CDR2 FQNEAQ. The V end was cut by 4 bases, the J end by 9 bases, with 13 bases between. CDR3 length: 13 residues. CDR3 DNA sequence: TGTGCCAGCAGCTCACGGGAGTTCGGTGAGCAGTTCTTC. It encodes CASSSREFGEQFF.

The rearrangement uses TRBV7-2 and TRBJ1-2; D gene uncertain. This CDR3 has 14 amino acids. Trimming took 5 bases from V and 5 from J, leaving 15 bases between them. Germline lookup yields CDR1 SGHTA and CDR2 FQGNSA. The CDR3 bases are TGTGCCAGCAGCCCCCGGGGATCCCTTTATGGCTACACCTTC. Translated, it gives CASSPRGSLYGYTF.

This clonotype was seen a few times. The rearrangement links TRBV27 to TRBJ1-6; 8 bases map to TRBD1. Germline V gene sequence: CDR1 MNHEY, CDR2 SMNVEV (reference sequence). Germline trimming cut 2 bases from V and 8 bases from J; bases unmatched to any gene: 5. The CDR3 contains 15 residues. The CDR3 here is CASSLGDRWDSPLHF. The CDR3 DNA is TGTGCCAGCAGTTTAGGGGACAGGTGGGATTCACCCCTCCACTTT.

This rearrangement joins TRBV27 to TRBJ2-7, with 11 bases lining up with TRBD2. CDR3 length: 16 residues. V lost 3 bases and J lost 0; bases outside the gene matches: 4. Germline lookup yields CDR1 MNHEY and CDR2 SMNVEV (reference sequence). The CDR3 reads CASSFLAGGSSYEQYF. DNA of the CDR3: TGTGCCAGCAGTTTCCTAGCGGGAGGAAGCTCCTACGAGCAGTACTTC.

This clonotype was picked up a small number of times. V and J are TRBV7-8 and TRBJ2-2; 12 bases fit TRBD2. V trimming: 3 bases; J trimming: 7 bases; junction bases outside the gene matches: 6. Germline CDR1 reads SGHVS; CDR2 reads FQNEAQ. CDR3 length: 16 amino acids. Here the CDR3 DNA reads TGTGCCAGCAGCTTCCTAGCGGGAGGGTTCATCGGGGAGCTGTTTTTT. Its translation is CASSFLAGGFIGELFF.

This clonotype was counted at least ten times. The genes are TRBV7-2 and TRBJ2-5; TRBD1 aligns across 8 bases. This CDR3 has 15 residues. Trimming cost V 5 bases and J 2 bases; bases outside gene matches: 7. The germline V gene has CDR1 SGHTA and CDR2 FQGNSA. The CDR3 DNA reads TGTGCCAGCAGCCCCAACGGACAGGGTCAAGAGACCCAGTACTTC. Amino acids: CASSPNGQGQETQYF. Full variable domain (rest looked up from reference TRBV7-2 and TRBJ2-5): GAGVSQSPSNKVTEKGKDVELRCDPISGHTALYWYRQSLGQGLEFLIYFQGNSAPDKSGLPSDRFSAERTGGSVSTLTIQRTQQEDSAVYLCASSPNGQGQETQYFGPGTRLLVL.

With regard to this clonotype: A much larger clone lies a single base off, so this may be a read error. The V gene is TRBV6-8, the J gene TRBJ1-1; TRBD1 agrees at 9 bases. V was clipped by 6 bases and J by 1 base; unmatched bases: 6. Germline values: CDR1 MNHGY, CDR2 SAAAGT. The CDR3 is 15 residues long. The CDR3 spells CASSPQTGGNTEAFF. Written as DNA, the CDR3 is TGTGCCAGCAGCCCGCAGACAGGGGGGAACACTGAAGCTTTCTTT.

V gene TRBV4-1 combines with J gene TRBJ2-2; D gene unclear. Trimming left V 4 bases short and J 3 bases short, with 15 bases between. This CDR3 is 16 amino acids long. CDR1 MGHRA and CDR2 YSYEKL come from the germline V gene. The CDR3, as DNA: TGCGCCAGCAGCCCAATCGGGCGCACGGACACCGGGGAGCTGTTTTTT. Translated: CASSPIGRTDTGELFF.

The rearrangement links TRBV7-6 to TRBJ1-1; possibly TRBD1 for D (5 bases). This CDR3 has 12 amino acids. V lost 5 bases and J lost 11, with 15 bases in between. The germline CDR1 and CDR2 sequences are SGHVS and FNYEAQ. CDR3 sequence (DNA): TGTGCCAGCAGCCAGCAGACTGGGGACGCTTTCTTT. Residues: CASSQQTGDAFF.

This clonotype was detected once. V is TRBV29-1 and J is TRBJ2-7, with TRBD2 matching 11 bases. Germline V lookup: CDR1 SQVTM, CDR2 ANQGSEA. The V gene end was trimmed by 7 bases and the J gene end by 2 bases; junction bases not matched to a gene: 7. The CDR3 runs to 14 residues. Here the CDR3 reads CSATGLAEPYEQYV. The CDR3 DNA reads TGCAGCGCCACGGGACTAGCGGAACCCTACGAGCAGTACGTC.

This chain links TRBV6-1 with TRBJ2-2; 9 bases line up with TRBD1. Germline CDR1 and CDR2: MNHNS and SASEGT. The V and J ends lost 3 bases and 5 bases, in that order; junction bases with no gene match: 4. The CDR3 runs to 15 residues. Here the CDR3 reads CASSERTGVTGELFF. The CDR3 nucleotides read TGTGCCAGCAGTGAGCGGACAGGGGTAACCGGGGAGCTGTTTTTT.

This clonotype was detected only a few times. The V call is TRBV7-6, the J call TRBJ2-3; D is tentatively TRBD1 or TRBD2 (6 bases each). Trimming shortened V by 2 bases and J by 6 bases, and 15 bases separated the two germline ends. CDR1 SGHVS and CDR2 FNYEAQ come from the germline V gene. The CDR3 length is 15 residues. The CDR3 DNA reads as TGTGCCAGCAGCTTACTTGGGGGGCCCAAGGATACGCAGTATTTT. Translating it yields CASSLLGGPKDTQYF.

The chain has TRBV12-3 or TRBV12-4 and TRBJ1-1; the D is unclear. The V end was cut by 6 bases, the J end by 1 base, with 12 bases between. CDR3 size: 14 residues. For the CDR3, the DNA is TGTGCCAGCAGCCCCTGGCGCGGGAACACTGAAGCTTTCTTT. This encodes CASSPWRGNTEAFF.

The J gene is TRBJ1-1, the V gene TRBV11-2; D gene uncertain. V gave up 3 bases and J gave up 11 bases, with 16 bases separating them. Germline CDR1 SGHAT, CDR2 FQNNGV. This CDR3 has 13 amino acids. CDR3 sequence reads: CASSLDPGFAAFF. The CDR3, as DNA: TGTGCCAGCAGCTTGGATCCCGGCTTTGCCGCTTTCTTT.

This clonotype appeared once. This chain links TRBV19 with TRBJ2-1, with D possibly being TRBD2 (6 bases). V was clipped by 6 bases and J by 7 bases, with 13 bases between them. Germline-derived CDR1 and CDR2 are LNHDA and SQIVND (reference sequence). There are 13 residues in the CDR3. CDR3 region: CASRIPGENEQFF. The CDR3 region has the DNA TGTGCCAGTAGAATCCCGGGGGAAAATGAGCAGTTCTTC.

The chain has TRBV11-2 and TRBJ2-5; possibly TRBD1 for D (6 bases). Looked up from germline, CDR1 is SGHAT and CDR2 is FQNNGV. The V end was cut by 8 bases, the J end by 3 bases, with 10 bases between. The CDR3 covers 12 residues. Here the CDR3 DNA reads TGTGCCAGCCGCCACAGGGAAGAGACCCAGTACTTC. Protein product: CASRHREETQYF.

The gene calls are TRBV4-3 and TRBJ1-1; D is ambiguous. The CDR3 runs to 14 residues. Trimming cost V 0 bases and J 4 bases, with 9 bases left between them. The germline gives CDR1 LGHNA, CDR2 YSLEER. The CDR3, as DNA: TGCGCCAGCAGCCAAGAAAGGGCAGCCACTGAAGCTTTCTTT. Encoded protein: CASSQERAATEAFF.

This rearrangement joins TRBV2 to TRBJ2-5, with 8 bases that match TRBD2. V was clipped by 5 bases and J by 5 bases; unmatched bases: 7. The germline V gene has CDR1 SNHLY and CDR2 FYNNEI. The CDR3 sequence is 14 residues long. CDR3 in amino acids: CASSQSGRAETQYF. The CDR3 bases are TGTGCCAGCAGTCAGAGCGGGAGAGCGGAGACCCAGTACTTC.